This record covers a single T cell receptor beta chain. Antigen specificity is unknown. This sample was included in a study of cytomegalovirus exposure and HLA in healthy donors. Study-wide results and caveats: According to an earlier analysis, most TCR beta V segments yielded productive rearrangements about 90% or about 30% of the time. The CMV antigen specificity of three CMV-associated chains was confirmed through in vitro analysis.

The CDR3 sequence is 15 residues long. V was pared by 7 bases and J by 9 bases, with 13 bases of the junction left unmatched. Germline V gives CDR1 SNHLY, CDR2 FYNNEI. Primers for the PCR totalled 60 Vbeta and 13 Jbeta. Sequencing used immunoSEQ multiplex PCR; TCRdb keeps in-frame clones, though not all of them. The data contain 50,000 or so clones, approximately 71% of them singletons. The chain couples TRBV2 to TRBJ1-2, with 11 bases that match TRBD1. The specimen sequenced was PBMCs. This TCR was recovered from a man aged 35-49 years in good health and CMV-seropositive. The CDR3 loop is CASTVEGTGGSSYTF. The DNA of the CDR3 is TGTGCCAGCACCGTCGAAGGGACAGGGGGTAGTAGCTACACCTTC.